Below are 2 T cell receptor beta chains sequenced from a single sample in a study of T-cell memory formation after mild COVID-19. TCRdb processed the 5' RACE reads anew with MiXCR; each CDR3 protein has one entry. The data hold approximately 51,000 distinct CDR3 sequences, with roughly 9% observed a single time. The sample was PBMCs or a T cell subset sorted from them (not recorded which). All receptors derive from an adult woman who had mild COVID-19 (a few samples of this study predate the infection). Cell type and time point are not known.

The chain joins TRBV5-6 to TRBJ1-2; unclear D gene. CDR1 and CDR2 from the germline V gene are SGHDT and YYEEEE. Trimming shortened V by 3 bases and J by 0 bases, and 12 bases separated the two germline ends. The CDR3 consists of 15 residues. The CDR3 nucleotides read TGTGCCAGCAGCTCGGGCGGGGAAGCTAACTATGGCTACACCTTC. It translates to CASSSGGEANYGYTF.

Here the CDR3 reads CASSYRQGTEAFF. CDR3 in DNA: TGTGCCAGCAGCTACCGACAGGGCACTGAAGCTTTCTTT. The rearrangement uses TRBV7-2 and TRBJ1-1; 7 positions agree with TRBD1. J was trimmed by 4 bases and V by 4 bases; bases with no gene match: 3. The CDR3 totals 13 residues. Germline V gives CDR1 SGHTA, CDR2 FQGNSA.